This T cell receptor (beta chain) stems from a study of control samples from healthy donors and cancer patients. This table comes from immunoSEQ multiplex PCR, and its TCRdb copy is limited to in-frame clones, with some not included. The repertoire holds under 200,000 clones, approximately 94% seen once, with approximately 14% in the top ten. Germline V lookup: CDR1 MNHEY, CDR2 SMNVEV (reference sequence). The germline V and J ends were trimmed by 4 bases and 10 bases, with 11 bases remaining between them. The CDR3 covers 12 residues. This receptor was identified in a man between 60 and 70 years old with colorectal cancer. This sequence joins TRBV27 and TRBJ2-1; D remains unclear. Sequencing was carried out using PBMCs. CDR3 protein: CASSSPSEEQFF. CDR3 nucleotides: TGTGCCAGCAGTTCCCCCTCGGAAGAGCAGTTCTTC.